This is a list of T cell receptor beta chains from one sample in a study of T cell changes during pregnancy in multiple sclerosis. TCRdb keeps only in-frame clones here, not all; method: immunoSEQ multiplex PCR. This sample yields about 80,000 clones, of which 92% are seen a single time; 1.4% belongs to the top ten. Here the sequenced sample was peripheral blood, taken before pregnancy. The receptors originated from a female donor with multiple sclerosis, enrolled in a pregnancy study. The CDR3 runs from the conserved cysteine through the conserved F or W. D genes are given only for firm matches. The size field is filled for only some rows; it gives once, few, many or a size class.

d_call j_call v_call cdr3_length clone_size cdr3_nt cdr3_aa
- TRBJ2-1 TRBV13 15 - TGTGCCAGCAGCTCCGGGACCTGGGAGGACAATGAGCAGTTCTTC CASSSGTWEDNEQFF
- TRBJ2-1 TRBV10-2 16 - TGCGCCAGCAGTGAAAATCAGTGGGGGGGCCACAATGAGCAGTTCTTC CASSENQWGGHNEQFF
- TRBJ1-5 TRBV6-1 12 - TGTGCCAGCAGCCAAGGGGGGGAGCCCCAGCATTTT CASSQGGEPQHF
TRBD1 TRBJ1-1 TRBV27 16 - TGTGCCAGCAGTTTTGGCCCCGGGACAGGGGACACTGAAGCTTTCTTT CASSFGPGTGDTEAFF
- TRBJ1-1 TRBV6-5 15 - TGTGCCAGCAGTAAACCCCTAGTAATGAACACTGAAGCTTTCTTT CASSKPLVMNTEAFF
- TRBJ2-4 TRBV21-1 16 - TGTGCCAGACTCGGAACGGGAACCCTAGCCAAAAACATTCAGTACTTC CARLGTGTLAKNIQYF
- TRBJ1-5 TRBV4-1 16 - TGCGCCAGCAGCCACCACCTACAGGGCCGCAATCAGCCCCAGCATTTT CASSHHLQGRNQPQHF
- TRBJ2-1 TRBV5-1 13 - TGCGCCAGCAGCTTGGGACTAGACAATGAGCAGTTCTTC CASSLGLDNEQFF
- TRBJ2-5 TRBV19 15 - TGTGCCAGTAGTATTCTAACGGGGATCCAAGAGACCCAGTACTTC CASSILTGIQETQYF
- TRBJ1-5 TRBV27 12 - TGTGCCAGCAGTTCCCCAGGTTGGCCCCAGCATTTT CASSSPGWPQHF
TRBD1 TRBJ1-1 TRBV15 12 few TGTGCCACCAGCAGCAAAACAGGGGAGGCTTTCTTT CATSSKTGEAFF
- TRBJ1-6 TRBV27 17 - TGTGCCAGCAGCCTCTCAGGATCCGTGTATTCTAATTCACCCCTCCACTTT CASSLSGSVYSNSPLHF
TRBD1 TRBJ1-1 TRBV7-2 16 - TGTGCCAGCAGCTCTGGGACAGTAACCATGAACACTGAAGCTTTCTTT CASSSGTVTMNTEAFF
- TRBJ2-7 TRBV7-3 13 - TGTGCCAGCAGCGAACAGGGAACCTACGAGCAGTACTTC CASSEQGTYEQYF
TRBD1 TRBJ1-5 TRBV9 15 - TGTGCCAGCAGCGCACTAGACAGGGTCGGCCAGCCCCAGCATTTT CASSALDRVGQPQHF
TRBD1 TRBJ1-3 TRBV6-5 15 - TGTGCCAGCAGACTAGGACAGGGTTCGGGAAACACCATATATTTT CASRLGQGSGNTIYF
TRBD1 TRBJ1-4 TRBV7-6 14 - TGTGCCAGCAGCGAAACAGGGGGCGGGGAAAAACTGTTTTTT CASSETGGGEKLFF
- TRBJ1-2 TRBV13 15 - TGTGCCAGCAGCCAAAGAGGATTAGCTAACTATGGCTACACCTTC CASSQRGLANYGYTF
- TRBJ2-7 TRBV19 16 - TGTGCCAGTAGTCCGGTCGACAGGATGCTTGTGTACGAGCAGTACTTC CASSPVDRMLVYEQYF
TRBD1 TRBJ1-5 TRBV19 18 - TGTGCCAGTAACCGGGACAGGCGAACGGGTGCTGGCAATCAGCCCCAGCATTTT CASNRDRRTGAGNQPQHF
TRBD2 TRBJ2-1 TRBV4-2 15 - TGTGCCAGCAGCCATTCCGCACTAGCGGGGATTGAGCAGTTCTTC CASSHSALAGIEQFF
TRBD2 TRBJ2-5 TRBV11-2 18 - TGTGCCAGCAGCTTAGATTTGATGAGCGGGGGTTCTCAAGAGACCCAGTACTTC CASSLDLMSGGSQETQYF
- TRBJ2-7 TRBV6-5 12 - TGTGCCAGCGGGGGGGCAGTGGAGGAGCAGTACTTC CASGGAVEEQYF
- TRBJ2-3 TRBV7-3 15 - TGTGCCAGCAGCTCCCTCGGGACTAGCACAGATACGCAGTATTTT CASSSLGTSTDTQYF
- TRBJ1-6 TRBV13 19 - TGTGCCAGCAGAGAGGCGTACAGGCCAGGCCTGACCTATAATTCACCCCTCCACTTT CASREAYRPGLTYNSPLHF
- TRBJ2-1 TRBV6-5 14 - TGTGCCAGCAGTTACTTTACTACCGACAATGAGCAGTTCTTC CASSYFTTDNEQFF